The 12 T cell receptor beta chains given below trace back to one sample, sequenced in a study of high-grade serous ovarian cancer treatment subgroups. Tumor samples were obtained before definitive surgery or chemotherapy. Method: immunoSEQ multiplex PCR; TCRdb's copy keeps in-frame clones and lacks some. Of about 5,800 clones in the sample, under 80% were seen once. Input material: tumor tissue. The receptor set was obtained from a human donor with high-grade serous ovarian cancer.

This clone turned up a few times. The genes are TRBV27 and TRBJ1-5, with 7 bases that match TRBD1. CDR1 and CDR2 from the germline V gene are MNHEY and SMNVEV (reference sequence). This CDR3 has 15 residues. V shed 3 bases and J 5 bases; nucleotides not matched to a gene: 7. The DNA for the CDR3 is TGTGCCAGCAGTTTCGGGACAGCCGGTGATCAGCCCCAGCATTTT. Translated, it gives CASSFGTAGDQPQHF.

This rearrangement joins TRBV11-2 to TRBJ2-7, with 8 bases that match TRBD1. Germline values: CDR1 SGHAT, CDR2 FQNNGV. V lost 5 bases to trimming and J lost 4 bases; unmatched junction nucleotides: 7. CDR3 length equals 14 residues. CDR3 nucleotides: TGTGCCAGCAGCCTACAGGGGGGTTGGTACGAGCAGTACTTC. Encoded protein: CASSLQGGWYEQYF.

CDR3 nucleotide sequence: TGTGCCTGGAGTTTAGGGCGATCCGAAGCTTTCTTT. This codes for CAWSLGRSEAFF. The V gene is TRBV30, the J gene TRBJ1-1; D is uncertain. The CDR3 has 12 amino acids. In germline, CDR1 is GTSNPN, CDR2 SVGIG (reference sequence). V shed 2 bases and J shed 8 bases, with 12 bases lying between them.

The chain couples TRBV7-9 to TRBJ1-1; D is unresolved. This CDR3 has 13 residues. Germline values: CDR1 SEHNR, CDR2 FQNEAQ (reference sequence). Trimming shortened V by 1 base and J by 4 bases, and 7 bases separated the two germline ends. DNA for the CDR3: TGTGCCAGCAGCTTAGAAGGTGGCACTGAAGCTTTCTTT. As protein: CASSLEGGTEAFF. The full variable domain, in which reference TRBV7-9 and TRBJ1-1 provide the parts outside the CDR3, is DTGVSQNPRHKITKRGQNVTFRCDPISEHNRLYWYRQTLGQGPEFLTYFQNEAQLEKSRLLSDRFSAERPKGSFSTLEIQRTEQGDSAMYLCASSLEGGTEAFFGQGTRLTVV.

The CDR3 bases are TGTGCCAGCAGTTTCAGGGTAAATGCCTATGGCTACACCTTC. Protein product: CASSFRVNAYGYTF. The chain has TRBV28 and TRBJ1-2; D possibly corresponds to TRBD1 (5 bases). The CDR3 runs 14 residues. Trimming took off 3 bases at V and 4 bases at J, with 12 bases between the two ends. Per the germline V gene, CDR1 is MDHEN and CDR2 is SYDVKM.

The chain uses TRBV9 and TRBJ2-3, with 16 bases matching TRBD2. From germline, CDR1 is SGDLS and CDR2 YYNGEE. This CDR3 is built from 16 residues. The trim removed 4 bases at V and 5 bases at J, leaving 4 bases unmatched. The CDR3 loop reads CASSWGLAGGIDTQYF. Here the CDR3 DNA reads TGTGCCAGCAGCTGGGGACTAGCGGGGGGGATAGATACGCAGTATTTT.

CDR3: CASSQGVNTEAFF. CDR3 coding DNA: TGCGCCAGCAGCCAGGGGGTCAACACTGAAGCTTTCTTT. V usage is TRBV4-3 and J usage is TRBJ1-1, with D tentatively TRBD1 (5 bases). Looked up from germline, CDR1 is LGHNA and CDR2 is YSLEER. Trimming left V 3 bases short and J 2 bases short, with 7 bases between. This CDR3 region has 13 residues.

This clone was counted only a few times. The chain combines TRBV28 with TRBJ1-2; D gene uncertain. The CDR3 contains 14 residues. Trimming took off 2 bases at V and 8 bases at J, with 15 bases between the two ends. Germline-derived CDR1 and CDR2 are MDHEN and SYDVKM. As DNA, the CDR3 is TGTGCCAGCAGTTTAGATAGCCGCCGAAGCGGCTACACCTTC. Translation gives CASSLDSRRSGYTF.

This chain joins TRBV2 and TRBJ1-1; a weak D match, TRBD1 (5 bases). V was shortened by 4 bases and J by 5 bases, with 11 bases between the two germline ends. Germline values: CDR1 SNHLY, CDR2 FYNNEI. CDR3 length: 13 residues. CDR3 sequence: CASSGDWSTEAFF. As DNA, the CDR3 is TGTGCCAGCAGTGGGGACTGGTCAACTGAAGCTTTCTTT.

The CDR3 DNA sequence: TGTGCCAGCAGCTTGGGAGGGACGCAATCTAACTATGGCTACACCTTC. Translated: CASSLGGTQSNYGYTF. The chain carries TRBV5-4 and TRBJ1-2; D possibly corresponds to TRBD1 (5 bases). V was pared by 0 bases and J by 0 bases, with 12 bases between. CDR1 and CDR2 (germline): SGHNT, YYREEE (reference sequence). The CDR3 length is 16 residues.

This CDR3 reads CASSDSDTDTQYF. The DNA for the CDR3 is TGTGCCAGCAGTGACTCGGACACAGATACGCAGTATTTT. The genes are TRBV6-4 and TRBJ2-3, with D unclear. Trimming left V 0 bases short and J 2 bases short, with 3 bases between. CDR1 MRHNA and CDR2 SNTAGT come from the germline V gene. This CDR3 is built from 13 residues.

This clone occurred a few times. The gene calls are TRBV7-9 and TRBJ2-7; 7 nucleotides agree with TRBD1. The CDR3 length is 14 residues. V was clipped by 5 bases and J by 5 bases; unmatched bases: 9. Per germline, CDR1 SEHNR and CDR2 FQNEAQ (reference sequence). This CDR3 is CASSRETGSHEQYF. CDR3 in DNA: TGTGCCAGCAGCCGAGAGACAGGGTCCCACGAGCAGTACTTC.